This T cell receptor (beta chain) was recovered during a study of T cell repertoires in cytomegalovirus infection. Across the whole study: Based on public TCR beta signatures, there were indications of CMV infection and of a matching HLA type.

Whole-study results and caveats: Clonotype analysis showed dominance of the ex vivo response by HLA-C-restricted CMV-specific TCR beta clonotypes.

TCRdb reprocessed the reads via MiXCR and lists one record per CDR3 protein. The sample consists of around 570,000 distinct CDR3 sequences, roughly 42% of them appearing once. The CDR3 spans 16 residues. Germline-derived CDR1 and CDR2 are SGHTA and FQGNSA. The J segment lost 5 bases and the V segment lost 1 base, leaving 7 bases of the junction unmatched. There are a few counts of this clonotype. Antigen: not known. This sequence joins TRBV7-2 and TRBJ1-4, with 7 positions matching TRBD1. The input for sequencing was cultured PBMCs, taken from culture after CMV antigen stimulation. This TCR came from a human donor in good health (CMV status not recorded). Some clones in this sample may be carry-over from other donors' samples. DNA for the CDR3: TGTGCCAGCAGCTTAGACGGGGACAGCCGGAATGAAAAACTGTTTTTT. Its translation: CASSLDGDSRNEKLFF.